The text below deals with one TCR beta chain. Its target is unknown. All TRB cDNA libraries came from 5' RACE performed with UMI labels. TCRdb reprocessed the 5' RACE reads, keeping one entry per CDR3 protein, no DNA. The sample has about 92,000 distinct CDR3 sequences. This entry is derived from a study of CXCR3-negative and CXCR3-positive naive CD8 T cells. Naive cells were sorted as CD45RO-, CCR7+, CD27+ and CD95-. Whole-study results and caveats: It was found that naive subsets had comparable surface CD5, and TCR strength was inferred from TRB CDR3 properties. Memory CD8+ cells showed much lower diversity, while both naive subsets displayed comparably high diversity. With respect to TRBV-TRBJ usage, naive CXCR3-negative and CXCR3-positive cells were similar; memory differed. Naive cells with CXCR3 showed TRB CDR3s that were more hydrophobic than those in CXCR3-negative naive cells.

Sequencing was done on a sample of naive CXCR3+ CD8+ T cells from blood. As to subset: CD45RO-CCR7+CD27+CD95- naive CD8+ T cells expressing CXCR3 (TNR3+). The TCR originated in a human donor in good health. Some clones in this sample may be carry-over from other donors' samples.

The CDR3 sequence is CASSQGGQYEAFF. The V and J genes are TRBV4-3 and TRBJ1-1; lacking DNA, the TRBD1 call made by TCRdb goes unchecked. Per the germline V gene, CDR1 is LGHNA and CDR2 is YSLEER. The CDR3 runs 13 residues.